Listed here are 14 T cell receptor beta chains from one sample, sequenced in a study of CD8 T cells in ankylosing spondylitis. Findings of the study overall: Ankylosing spondylitis blood appeared to carry a characteristic TCR beta motif of roughly eight highly homologous variants.

One entry per CDR3 protein, called by TCRdb with MiXCR from the 5' RACE reads. The sample has approximately 220,000 distinct CDR3 sequences, approximately 20% seen once. These TCRs' antigens remain unknown. Sequencing input: blood, either unsorted or a sorted T cell fraction (not recorded which). These receptors were collected from a male donor with ankylosing spondylitis.

The chain carries TRBV12-3 or TRBV12-4 and TRBJ2-1; D may be TRBD1 or TRBD2 (5 bases each). V lost 5 bases and J lost 10, with 18 bases in between. This CDR3 region has 14 residues. The CDR3 sequence is CASSPGPPVGEQFF. CDR3 sequence (DNA): TGTGCCAGCAGTCCGGGACCCCCCGTGGGGGAGCAGTTCTTC.

This clonotype was observed many times. The genes are TRBV12-3 or TRBV12-4 and TRBJ1-1, with TRBD1 matching 7 bases. Losses at the gene ends were 6 bases for V and 3 bases for J; bases not matched to a gene: 7. The CDR3 has 14 amino acids. This CDR3 reads CASSDRALDTEAFF. DNA for the CDR3: TGTGCCAGCAGCGACAGGGCTCTGGACACTGAAGCTTTCTTT.

This clonotype came up many times. V is TRBV7-9 and J is TRBJ2-1; 8 nucleotides match TRBD1. CDR3 size: 16 residues. Germline V gives CDR1 SEHNR, CDR2 FQNEAQ (reference sequence). V dropped 5 bases and J dropped 5; count of bases not matched to a gene: 11. The CDR3 loop is CASSPRDRPGNNEQFF. The CDR3, as DNA: TGTGCCAGCAGCCCCCGGGACAGGCCGGGGAACAATGAGCAGTTCTTC.

This clonotype was counted a few times. The chain joins TRBV3-1 to TRBJ2-5; D remains unclear. Trimming took off 0 bases at V and 7 bases at J, with 12 bases between the two ends. This CDR3 region has 14 residues. The germline V gene has CDR1 LGHDT and CDR2 YNNKEL (reference sequence). The CDR3 loop is CASSQERSERTQYF. DNA of the CDR3: TGTGCCAGCAGCCAAGAACGGTCCGAGAGGACCCAGTACTTC.

The chain uses TRBV5-1 and TRBJ2-3; TRBD2 matches at 12 bases. Per the germline V gene, CDR1 is SGHRS and CDR2 is YFSETQ. J lost 0 bases, V lost 4 bases, and 12 bases had no gene match. This CDR3 contains 19 residues. This CDR3 is CASSPTLAGGPSSTDTQYF. The DNA of the CDR3 is TGCGCCAGCAGCCCAACCCTAGCGGGGGGGCCATCGAGCACAGATACGCAGTATTTT.

This clonotype has a count of ten or more. V and J are TRBV12-3 or TRBV12-4 and TRBJ2-7; 7 bases agree with TRBD2. The ends lost 1 base at V and 3 bases at J; junction bases unmatched: 3. The CDR3 spans 14 residues. The CDR3 DNA sequence: TGTGCCAGCAGTTTAGGAGGACTAGTCTACGAGCAGTACTTC. Amino acids: CASSLGGLVYEQYF.

The CDR3 sequence: CASSQVFGTGSYEQYF. The CDR3 nucleotides are TGCGCCAGCAGCCAAGTTTTCGGGACAGGGTCCTACGAGCAGTACTTC. This chain links TRBV4-1 with TRBJ2-7; 9 bases match TRBD1. This CDR3 comprises 16 residues. Germline CDR1 and CDR2: MGHRA and YSYEKL. V lost 1 base, J lost 1 base, and 5 bases stayed unmatched.

Many counts were recorded for this clonotype. The chain couples TRBV16 to TRBJ2-5; no firm D call. V was cut by 4 bases and J by 1 base, with 10 bases left in between. Germline V gene lookup returns CDR1 KGHSY and CDR2 FQNENV. The CDR3 spans 14 residues. The CDR3 spells CASSPPNSQETQYF. CDR3 nucleotide sequence: TGTGCCAGCAGCCCCCCGAACAGCCAAGAGACCCAGTACTTC.

This chain connects TRBV29-1 to TRBJ2-6; the D is unclear. Trimming left V 6 bases short and J 0 bases short, with 15 bases between. Germline V gene data show CDR1 as SQVTM and CDR2 as ANQGSEA. CDR3 length: 16 amino acids. CDR3 DNA sequence: TGCAGCGTACCGGGTGGAGCCGGCTCTGGGGCCAACGTCCTGACTTTC. Translation: CSVPGGAGSGANVLTF.

Note on this clonotype: At one end the junction does not follow the germline gene, possibly because of a read error. This chain links TRBV9 with TRBJ2-3, with 7 positions matching TRBD1. The CDR3 has 18 amino acids. The germline gives CDR1 SGDLS, CDR2 YYNGEE. The CDR3 reads CASSVGVRGGDSIDTQYF. CDR3 DNA: TGTGCCAGCAGCGTAGGAGTCCGAGGTGGGGACAGCATAGATACGCAGTATTTT.

This chain uses TRBV5-6 with TRBJ1-2; D is possibly TRBD1 (5 bases). Per the germline V gene, CDR1 is SGHDT and CDR2 is YYEEEE. The V and J ends lost 4 bases and 2 bases respectively, with 12 bases between them. The CDR3 sequence is 14 residues long. CDR3 coding DNA: TGTGCCAGCAGCATAGCAGGGTGGAACTATGGCTACACCTTC. This encodes CASSIAGWNYGYTF.

This clonotype came up a few times. This chain joins TRBV24-1 and TRBJ2-3, with D unresolved. Trimming stripped 2 bases from V and 2 bases from J, with 7 bases between. Germline V gene sequence: CDR1 KGHDR, CDR2 SFDVKD. CDR3 size: 14 residues. The DNA for the CDR3 is TGTGCCACCAGTGATTCTGACTCCACAGATACGCAGTATTTT. Protein product: CATSDSDSTDTQYF.

The rearrangement uses TRBV7-8 and TRBJ2-2, with no clear D. The germline V and J ends were trimmed by 2 bases and 4 bases, with 5 bases remaining between them. This CDR3 comprises 13 residues. The V gene's germline CDR1 is SGHVS and CDR2 FQNEAQ. The CDR3, as DNA: TGTGCCAGCAGCTTAAGTCCCACCGGGGAGCTGTTTTTT. Translation: CASSLSPTGELFF.

This clonotype was recorded many times. This sequence joins TRBV7-3 and TRBJ2-3, with D hard to call. The CDR3 loop spans 13 amino acids. Trimming cost V 2 bases and J 2 bases, with 5 bases left between them. Germline CDR1 SGHTA, CDR2 FQGTGA. The CDR3 nucleotides read TGTGCCAGCAGCTTACAGAACACAGATACGCAGTATTTT. It translates to CASSLQNTDTQYF.